The 24 T cell receptor beta chains presented below share a single source sample, sequenced in a study of T cells in Graves' hyperthyroidism and ophthalmopathy (dated by TCRdb to the late 2010s). Receptor libraries were prepared by multiplex PCR. Sequencer: Illumina HiSeq 2000. TCR beta CDR3 regions were amplified from RNA transcripts. The first round of RT-PCR for the TCR CDR3 was performed with the HTBI primer set and the Qiagen OneStep RT-PCR kit. The raw public reads went through TCRdb reprocessing: fastp at Q25, MiXCR clone calling, in-frame beta chains kept. Each entry is one CDR3 protein sequence, shown with its most common DNA and genes. The sample includes a few hundred thousand distinct CDR3 sequences, with less than 20% observed a single time. The ten largest clones represent 7.3% of the sample. The sequenced material came from blood. The receptors shown here come from a woman in her 30s with Graves' hyperthyroidism.

This clonotype was recorded many times. The rearrangement uses TRBV7-9 and TRBJ2-3, with 7 bases that match TRBD2. V shed 3 bases, J shed 9 bases, and the junction held 6 bases outside the gene matches. The CDR3 is 13 amino acids. Looked up from germline, CDR1 is SEHNR and CDR2 is FQNEAQ (reference sequence). CDR3 protein: CASSFIGGSTQYF. The CDR3 DNA sequence: TGTGCCAGCAGCTTCATCGGCGGGAGCACGCAGTATTTT.

The J gene is TRBJ2-3, the V gene TRBV28; 8 bases agree with TRBD2. The length of the CDR3 is 13 residues. Trimming took 8 bases from V and 1 from J; bases not matched to a gene: 2. Per germline, CDR1 MDHEN and CDR2 SYDVKM. CDR3 DNA: TGTGCCAGCCCGGGGGGGGGCACAGATACGCAGTATTTT. Translation gives CASPGGGTDTQYF.

This clonotype has ten or more counts. The chain carries TRBV27 and TRBJ2-3, with TRBD2 matching over 10 bases. This CDR3 is 13 amino acids long. V lost 8 bases, J lost 5 bases, and 4 bases stayed unmatched. The V gene's germline CDR1 is MNHEY and CDR2 SMNVEV (reference sequence). Here the CDR3 DNA reads TGTGCCAGCGGACTAGCGGAAAGAGATACGCAGTATTTT. Protein sequence: CASGLAERDTQYF.

The CDR3 loop reads CASSLISGRALNEQFF. The CDR3 DNA reads TGCGCCAGCAGCTTAATTAGCGGGAGGGCCCTGAATGAGCAGTTCTTC. The chain links TRBV5-1 to TRBJ2-1, with 11 nucleotides matching TRBD2. Germline-derived CDR1 and CDR2 are SGHRS and YFSETQ. The CDR3 loop spans 16 amino acids. With 2 bases clipped from V and 7 bases from J, the junction kept 8 bases outside the gene matches.

This rearrangement joins TRBV29-1 to TRBJ1-2; 11 bases line up with TRBD1. V shed 6 bases, J shed 14 bases, and the junction held 8 bases outside the gene matches. The germline V gene encodes CDR1 SQVTM and CDR2 ANQGSEA. This CDR3 comprises 11 residues. The CDR3 reads CSVGTGGGLTF. In DNA, the CDR3 is TGCAGCGTCGGGACAGGGGGGGGGTTGACCTTC.

This clonotype was seen ten or more times. This sequence joins TRBV24-1 and TRBJ2-2; D not certain. CDR1 and CDR2 from the germline V gene are KGHDR and SFDVKD. The CDR3 contains 17 residues. Trimming removed 4 bases at V and 0 bases at J, with 14 bases between. Written as DNA, the CDR3 is TGTGCCACCAGTGACGACAAGGATCTTACGAACACCGGGGAGCTGTTTTTT. Amino acids: CATSDDKDLTNTGELFF.

This clonotype was seen repeatedly, ten times or more. J is TRBJ2-3 and V is TRBV7-9; D gene unclear. This CDR3 is 18 amino acids long. Looked up from germline, CDR1 is SEHNR and CDR2 is FQNEAQ (reference sequence). Trimming removed 1 base at V and 2 bases at J, with 19 bases between. The CDR3 sequence is CASSLGVYQTLYTDTQYF. CDR3 sequence (DNA): TGTGCCAGCAGCTTAGGGGTATACCAAACTCTTTACACAGATACGCAGTATTTT.

J is TRBJ2-3 and V is TRBV4-1; D may match TRBD1 or TRBD2 (5 bases each). Looked up from germline, CDR1 is MGHRA and CDR2 is YSYEKL. This CDR3 is built from 16 residues. Trimming pared 0 bases from V and 1 base from J, leaving 11 bases between. DNA for the CDR3: TGCGCCAGCAGCCAAGAAGGGCAGGGACGCACAGATACGCAGTATTTT. This sequence encodes CASSQEGQGRTDTQYF.

This clonotype was counted ten times or more. The chain combines TRBV28 with TRBJ1-4; TRBD1 matches 7 bases. J gave up 8 bases and V 5 bases, and 14 bases lay outside the gene matches. CDR3 length: 16 residues. Germline V gene sequence: CDR1 MDHEN, CDR2 SYDVKM. The CDR3, as DNA: TGTGCCAGCAGTCCCCCTAGGACAGGACCTTCGGAAAAACTGTTTTTT. It specifies CASSPPRTGPSEKLFF.

This clonotype was recorded many times. The chain couples TRBV15 to TRBJ2-5; TRBD1 agrees at 9 bases. Germline loops: CDR1 LNHNV, CDR2 YYDKDF (reference sequence). The junction had 5 bases not matched to a gene; V was cut back by 5 bases and J by 4 bases. The CDR3 extends over 14 amino acids. In nucleotides, the CDR3 is TGTGCCACCAGCGGTAGGACAGGGGTAGAGACCCAGTACTTC. This encodes CATSGRTGVETQYF.

A remark on this clonotype: This may stem from a read error, because a much larger clone lies one nucleotide away. The chain recombines TRBV20-1 with TRBJ2-1, with no clear D. The germline V gene has CDR1 DFQATT and CDR2 SNEGSKA (reference sequence). The CDR3 is made up of 15 amino acids. The CDR3 DNA follows: TGCAGTGCTAGAGCCCCCAGTTACTCCTACAATGAGCAGTTATTC. It is translated as CSARAPSYSYNEQLF.

V gene TRBV6-1 combines with J gene TRBJ2-3; D unresolved. Trimming pared 5 bases from V and 2 bases from J, leaving 17 bases between. In germline, CDR1 is MNHNS, CDR2 SASEGT. This CDR3 is built from 16 residues. DNA for the CDR3: TGTGCCAGCAGTCAAACTCCGGCTACCACCACAGATACGCAGTATTTT. Translation gives CASSQTPATTTDTQYF.

In the case of this clonotype: No conserved phenylalanine or tryptophan ends this CDR3, so it is likely a read error. The J gene is TRBJ2-7, the V gene TRBV20-1, with D hard to call. Trimming stripped 5 bases from V and 3 bases from J, with 11 bases between. This CDR3 is built from 12 residues. Germline-derived CDR1 and CDR2 are DFQATT and SNEGSKA (reference sequence). Written as DNA, the CDR3 is TGCAGTGCTTCCCGACCAGGCTACGAGCAGTACCTC. The encoded protein is CSASRPGYEQYL.

V gene TRBV7-6 combines with J gene TRBJ1-1; the D is unclear. This CDR3 has 16 residues. V was pared by 0 bases and J by 0 bases, with 11 bases between. Germline V gives CDR1 SGHVS, CDR2 FNYEAQ. CDR3 in DNA: TGTGCCAGCAGCTTAGCGGATCCAGTCATGAACACTGAAGCTTTCTTT. Its protein is CASSLADPVMNTEAFF.

The sample holds a few counts of this clonotype. The chain recombines TRBV5-8 with TRBJ2-7; 8 bases fit TRBD1. J gave up 1 base and V 2 bases, and 11 bases lay outside the gene matches. CDR3 length: 17 residues. The germline CDR1 and CDR2 sequences are SGHTS and YDEGEE. CDR3 amino acids: CASSFATGGFFSYEQYF. The CDR3 nucleotides read TGTGCCAGCAGCTTCGCAACAGGGGGATTCTTTTCCTACGAGCAGTACTTC.

This clonotype has a count of ten or more. V gene TRBV6-2 or TRBV6-3 combines with J gene TRBJ2-1, with 8 nucleotides matching TRBD2. Trimming took 8 bases from V and 9 from J; bases not matched to a gene: 9. The CDR3 loop spans 13 amino acids. Germline lookup yields CDR1 MNHEY and CDR2 SVGEGT. CDR3 protein: CASEREMWGEQFF. Here the CDR3 DNA reads TGTGCCAGCGAGCGGGAGATGTGGGGTGAGCAGTTCTTC.

This clonotype was detected many times. The chain recombines TRBV6-2 or TRBV6-3 with TRBJ2-3; 9 bases are shared with TRBD2. The junction had 3 bases not matched to a gene; V was cut back by 10 bases and J by 1 base. The CDR3 runs 13 residues. The V gene's germline CDR1 is MNHEY and CDR2 SVGEGT. CDR3 nucleotide sequence: TGTGCCACCCGACTAGCGGGCACAGATACGCAGTATTTT. The encoded protein is CATRLAGTDTQYF.

This clonotype was picked up a small number of times. The chain carries TRBV6-1 and TRBJ1-3; weak D call: TRBD1 (6 bases). Germline V CDR1 and CDR2: MNHNS, SASEGT. The CDR3 covers 17 residues. V dropped 7 bases and J dropped 1 base, with 20 bases sitting between them. CDR3: CASTNPPGGRSGNTIYF. CDR3 bases: TGTGCCAGCACTAACCCTCCCGGGGGCAGGTCTGGAAACACCATATATTTT.

The rearrangement joins TRBV4-1 to TRBJ2-7; 9 bases match TRBD1. CDR1 is MGHRA and CDR2 is YSYEKL in the germline V gene. The junction had 6 bases not matched to a gene; V was cut back by 4 bases and J by 5 bases. The CDR3 has 14 residues. CDR3 DNA sequence: TGCGCCAGCAGCCGATCCGGGACAGGGAACGAGCAGTACTTC. It codes for CASSRSGTGNEQYF.

The V and J genes are TRBV7-2 and TRBJ1-5, with D hard to call. Looked up from germline, CDR1 is SGHTA and CDR2 is FQGNSA. Trimming took 1 base from V and 6 from J, leaving 13 bases between them. The CDR3 is 15 amino acids. As DNA, the CDR3 is TGTGCCAGCAGCTTAGAACGGGTGCCCGGTCAGCCCCAGCATTTT. It encodes CASSLERVPGQPQHF. The variable domain in full, completed from reference TRBV7-2 and TRBJ1-5, reads GAGVSQSPSNKVTEKGKDVELRCDPISGHTALYWYRQSLGQGLEFLIYFQGNSAPDKSGLPSDRFSAERTGGSVSTLTIQRTQQEDSAVYLCASSLERVPGQPQHFGDGTRLSIL.

This clonotype was counted at least ten times. This chain links TRBV29-1 with TRBJ2-3; possibly TRBD1 or TRBD2 for D (5 bases each). CDR3 size: 16 residues. V lost 1 base to trimming and J lost 0 bases, with 14 bases between them. The germline CDR1 and CDR2 sequences are SQVTM and ANQGSEA. DNA for the CDR3: TGCAGCGTTGAAGTGAATTGGGGGATCAGCACAGATACGCAGTATTTT. Its protein is CSVEVNWGISTDTQYF.

This clonotype was recorded at least ten times. This chain connects TRBV30 to TRBJ1-3; D not certain. The CDR3 sequence is 12 residues long. Germline lookup yields CDR1 GTSNPN and CDR2 SVGIG (reference sequence). With 2 bases removed from V and 8 bases from J, the gap between germline ends came to 10 bases. The CDR3 DNA follows: TGTGCCTGGAGTTTGTTCACGGACACCATATATTTT. Residues: CAWSLFTDTIYF. The whole variable domain, filled in from reference TRBV30 and TRBJ1-3, reads SQTIHQWPATLVQPVGSPLSLECTVEGTSNPNLYWYRQAAGRGLQLLFYSVGIGQISSEVPQNLSASRPQDRQFILSSKKLLLSDSGFYLCAWSLFTDTIYFGEGSWLTVV.

This clonotype was seen many times. V usage is TRBV7-8 and J usage is TRBJ2-3; D unclear. The CDR3 is made up of 14 amino acids. V dropped 1 base and J dropped 4 bases, with 9 bases sitting between them. Germline loops: CDR1 SGHVS, CDR2 FQNEAQ. This chain's CDR3 is CASSLVFGADTQYF. The DNA for the CDR3 is TGTGCCAGCAGCTTAGTCTTTGGCGCAGATACGCAGTATTTT.

This clonotype was detected ten times or more. V usage is TRBV2 and J usage is TRBJ2-1; 8 nucleotides match TRBD2. The CDR3 totals 12 residues. CDR1 is SNHLY and CDR2 is FYNNEI in the germline V gene. The trim removed 6 bases at V and 8 bases at J, leaving 3 bases unmatched. Here the CDR3 DNA reads TGTGCCAGCAGCGGGACTAGATATGAGCAGTTCTTC. It encodes CASSGTRYEQFF.